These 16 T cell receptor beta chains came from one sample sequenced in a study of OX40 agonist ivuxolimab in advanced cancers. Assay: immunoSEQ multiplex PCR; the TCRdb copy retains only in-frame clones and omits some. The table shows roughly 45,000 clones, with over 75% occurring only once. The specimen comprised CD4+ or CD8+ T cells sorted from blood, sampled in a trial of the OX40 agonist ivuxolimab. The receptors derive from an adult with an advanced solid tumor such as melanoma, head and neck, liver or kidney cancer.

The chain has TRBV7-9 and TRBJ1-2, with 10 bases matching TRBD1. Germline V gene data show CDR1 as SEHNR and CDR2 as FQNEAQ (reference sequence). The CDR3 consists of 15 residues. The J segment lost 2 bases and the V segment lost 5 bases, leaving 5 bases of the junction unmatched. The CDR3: CASSRTGQGNYGYTF. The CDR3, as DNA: TGTGCCAGCAGCCGAACGGGACAGGGGAACTATGGCTACACCTTC.

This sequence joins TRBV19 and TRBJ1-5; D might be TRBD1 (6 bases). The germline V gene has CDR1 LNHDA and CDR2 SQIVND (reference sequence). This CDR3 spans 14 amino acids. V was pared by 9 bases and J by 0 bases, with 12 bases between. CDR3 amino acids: CASEDSYSNQPQHF. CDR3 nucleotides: TGTGCCAGCGAGGACAGCTATAGCAATCAGCCCCAGCATTTT.

The CDR3 protein is CASSLDQGPYNEQFF. CDR3 coding DNA: TGTGCCAGCAGCTTGGATCAGGGGCCCTACAATGAGCAGTTCTTC. The gene calls are TRBV5-4 and TRBJ2-1; D might be TRBD1 (6 bases). The germline gives CDR1 SGHNT, CDR2 YYREEE (reference sequence). The CDR3 loop spans 15 amino acids. V dropped 0 bases and J dropped 2 bases, with 9 bases sitting between them.

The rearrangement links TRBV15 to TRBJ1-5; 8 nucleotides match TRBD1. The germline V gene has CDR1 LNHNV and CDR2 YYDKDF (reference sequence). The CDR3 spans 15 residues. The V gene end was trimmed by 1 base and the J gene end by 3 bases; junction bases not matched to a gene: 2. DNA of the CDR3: TGTGCCACCAGCAGAGGACAGGGGAACAATCAGCCCCAGCATTTT. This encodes CATSRGQGNNQPQHF.

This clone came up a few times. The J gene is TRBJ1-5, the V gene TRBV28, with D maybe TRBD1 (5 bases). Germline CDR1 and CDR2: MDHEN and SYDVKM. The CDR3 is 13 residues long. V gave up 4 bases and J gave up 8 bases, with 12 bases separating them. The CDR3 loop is CASSYQGIEPQHF. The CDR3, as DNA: TGTGCCAGCAGTTACCAGGGAATAGAGCCCCAGCATTTT.

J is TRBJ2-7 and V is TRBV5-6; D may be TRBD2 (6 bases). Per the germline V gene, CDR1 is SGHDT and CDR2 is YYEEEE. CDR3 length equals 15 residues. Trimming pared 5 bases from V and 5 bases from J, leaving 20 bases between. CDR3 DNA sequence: TGTGCCAGCAGTCCCTTGGCGGGATACCGCGACGAGCAGTACTTC. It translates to CASSPLAGYRDEQYF.

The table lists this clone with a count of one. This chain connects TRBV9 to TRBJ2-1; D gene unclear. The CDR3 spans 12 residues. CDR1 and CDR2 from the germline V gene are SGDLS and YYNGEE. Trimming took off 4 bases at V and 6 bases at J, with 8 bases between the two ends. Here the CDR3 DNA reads TGTGCCAGCAGCATTTCGGGCAATGAGCAGTTCTTC. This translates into CASSISGNEQFF.

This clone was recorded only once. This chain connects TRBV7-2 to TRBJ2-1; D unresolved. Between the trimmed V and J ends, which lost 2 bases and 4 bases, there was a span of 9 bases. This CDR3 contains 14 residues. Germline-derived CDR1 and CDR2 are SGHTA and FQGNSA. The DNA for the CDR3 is TGTGCCAGCAGCTTAATCGGTTCGTACAATGAGCAGTTCTTC. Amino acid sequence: CASSLIGSYNEQFF.

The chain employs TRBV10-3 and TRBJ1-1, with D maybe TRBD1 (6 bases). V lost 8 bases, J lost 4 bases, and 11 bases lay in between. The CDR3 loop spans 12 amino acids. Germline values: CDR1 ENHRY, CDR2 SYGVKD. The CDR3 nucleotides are TGTGCCATCGCCCGGACAGTCACTGAAGCTTTCTTT. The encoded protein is CAIARTVTEAFF.

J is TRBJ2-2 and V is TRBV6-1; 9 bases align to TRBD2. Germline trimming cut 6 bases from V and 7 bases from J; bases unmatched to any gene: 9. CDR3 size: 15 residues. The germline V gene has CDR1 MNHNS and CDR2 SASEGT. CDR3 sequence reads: CASRSGSGSLGELFF. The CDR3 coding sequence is TGTGCCAGCAGGTCGGGTAGCGGGAGTCTCGGGGAGCTGTTTTTT.

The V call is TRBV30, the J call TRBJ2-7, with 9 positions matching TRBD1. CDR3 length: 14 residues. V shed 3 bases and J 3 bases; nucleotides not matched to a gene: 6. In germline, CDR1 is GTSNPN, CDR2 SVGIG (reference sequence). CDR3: CAWREDRGYYEQYF. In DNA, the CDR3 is TGTGCCTGGAGGGAGGACAGGGGATACTACGAGCAGTACTTC.

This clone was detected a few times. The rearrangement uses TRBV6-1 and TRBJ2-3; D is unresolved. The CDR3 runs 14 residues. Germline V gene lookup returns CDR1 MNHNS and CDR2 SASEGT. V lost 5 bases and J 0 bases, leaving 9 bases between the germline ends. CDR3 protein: CASSSPASTDTQYF. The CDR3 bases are TGTGCCAGCAGTTCCCCAGCGAGCACAGATACGCAGTATTTT.

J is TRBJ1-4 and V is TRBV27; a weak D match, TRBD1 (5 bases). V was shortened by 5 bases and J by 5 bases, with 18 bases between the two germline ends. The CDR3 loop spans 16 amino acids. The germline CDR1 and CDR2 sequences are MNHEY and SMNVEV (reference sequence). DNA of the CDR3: TGTGCCAGCAGTGGAAACCGAATGGGACGGAATGAAAAACTGTTTTTT. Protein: CASSGNRMGRNEKLFF.

The CDR3 DNA reads TGTGCCAGTAGTATCGGGATAGAGGGAGATACGCAGTATTTT. It encodes CASSIGIEGDTQYF. The chain couples TRBV19 to TRBJ2-3; possibly TRBD2 for D (5 bases). Germline V CDR1 and CDR2: LNHDA, SQIVND (reference sequence). The CDR3 is 14 amino acids. Trimming stripped 3 bases from V and 5 bases from J, with 12 bases between.

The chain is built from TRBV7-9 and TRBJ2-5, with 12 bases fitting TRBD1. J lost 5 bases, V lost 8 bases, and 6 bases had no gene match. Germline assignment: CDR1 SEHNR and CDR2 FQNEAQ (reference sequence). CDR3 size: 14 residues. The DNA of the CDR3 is TGTGCCAGCTCCCCCGGGACAGGGGGCGAGACCCAGTACTTC. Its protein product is CASSPGTGGETQYF.

CDR3 nucleotide sequence: TGTGCCAGCAAGGAGGCCGGAAGCTCTGGAAACACCATATATTTT. This sequence encodes CASKEAGSSGNTIYF. V and J are TRBV6-1 and TRBJ1-3; D unresolved. This CDR3 has 15 residues. Germline V gene data show CDR1 as MNHNS and CDR2 as SASEGT. V lost 7 bases to trimming and J lost 0 bases, with 13 bases between them.